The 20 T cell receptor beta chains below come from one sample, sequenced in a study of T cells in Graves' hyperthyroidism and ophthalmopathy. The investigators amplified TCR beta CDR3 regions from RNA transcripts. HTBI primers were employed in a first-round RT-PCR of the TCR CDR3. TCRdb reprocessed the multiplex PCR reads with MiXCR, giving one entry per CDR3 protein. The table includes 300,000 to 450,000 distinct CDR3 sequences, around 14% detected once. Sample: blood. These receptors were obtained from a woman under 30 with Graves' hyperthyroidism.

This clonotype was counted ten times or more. The CDR3: CSALAGSMNTEAFF. The CDR3 DNA reads as TGCAGTGCCTTGGCAGGGTCCATGAACACTGAAGCTTTCTTT. The genes are TRBV20-1 and TRBJ1-1; possibly TRBD1 for D (5 bases). Per the germline V gene, CDR1 is DFQATT and CDR2 is SNEGSKA (reference sequence). The ends were cut back, 6 bases at V and 0 bases at J, with 14 bases in the middle. The length of the CDR3 is 14 residues.

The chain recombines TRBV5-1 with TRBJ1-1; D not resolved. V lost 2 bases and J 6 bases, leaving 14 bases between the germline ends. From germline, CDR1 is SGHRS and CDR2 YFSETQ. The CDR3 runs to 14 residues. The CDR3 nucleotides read TGCGCCAGCAGCTTCGGTCCCCCGATGCCTGAAGCTTTCTTT. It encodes CASSFGPPMPEAFF. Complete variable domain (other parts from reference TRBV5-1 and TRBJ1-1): KAGVTQTPRYLIKTRGQQVTLSCSPISGHRSVSWYQQTPGQGLQFLFEYFSETQRNKGNFPGRFSGRQFSNSRSEMNVSTLELGDSALYLCASSFGPPMPEAFFGQGTRLTVV.

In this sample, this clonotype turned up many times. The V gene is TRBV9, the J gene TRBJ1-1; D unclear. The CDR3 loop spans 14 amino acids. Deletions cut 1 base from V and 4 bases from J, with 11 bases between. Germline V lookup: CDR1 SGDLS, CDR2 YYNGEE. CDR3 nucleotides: TGTGCCAGCAGCGTAACAGTGGAGAGCACTGAAGCTTTCTTT. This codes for CASSVTVESTEAFF.

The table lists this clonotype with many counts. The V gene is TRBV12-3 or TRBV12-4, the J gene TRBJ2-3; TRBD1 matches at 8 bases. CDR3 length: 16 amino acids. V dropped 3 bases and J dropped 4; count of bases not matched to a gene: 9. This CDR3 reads CASSFWIQGGPDTQYF. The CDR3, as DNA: TGTGCCAGCAGTTTCTGGATACAGGGGGGTCCAGATACGCAGTATTTT.

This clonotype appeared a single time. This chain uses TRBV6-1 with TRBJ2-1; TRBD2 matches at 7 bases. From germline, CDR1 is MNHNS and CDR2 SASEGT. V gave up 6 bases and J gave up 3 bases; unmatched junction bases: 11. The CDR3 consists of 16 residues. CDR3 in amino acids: CASRKSGLENYNEQFF. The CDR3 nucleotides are TGTGCCAGCAGAAAATCCGGACTAGAAAACTACAATGAGCAGTTCTTC.

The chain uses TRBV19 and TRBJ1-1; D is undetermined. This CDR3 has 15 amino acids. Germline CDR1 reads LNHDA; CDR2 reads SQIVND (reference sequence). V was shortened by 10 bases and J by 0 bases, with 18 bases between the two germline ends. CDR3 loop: CATGPTPSLNTEAFF. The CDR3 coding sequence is TGTGCCACAGGTCCCACCCCATCTTTGAACACTGAAGCTTTCTTT.

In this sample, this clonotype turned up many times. CDR3 sequence reads: CSATGTGSTDTQYF. CDR3 nucleotides: TGCAGTGCCACCGGGACAGGGAGCACAGATACGCAGTATTTT. The V call is TRBV20-1, the J call TRBJ2-3; TRBD1 matches at 9 bases. V dropped 6 bases and J dropped 0; count of bases not matched to a gene: 4. The CDR3 runs to 14 residues. Germline V lookup: CDR1 DFQATT, CDR2 SNEGSKA (reference sequence).

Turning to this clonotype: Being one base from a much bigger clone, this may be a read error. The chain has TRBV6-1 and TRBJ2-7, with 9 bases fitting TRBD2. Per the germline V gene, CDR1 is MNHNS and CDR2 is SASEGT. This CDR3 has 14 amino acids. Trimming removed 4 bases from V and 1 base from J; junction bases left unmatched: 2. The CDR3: CASSGLAGSYEQYF. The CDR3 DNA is TGTGCCAGCAGTGGGCTAGCGGGATCCTACGAGCAGTACTTC.

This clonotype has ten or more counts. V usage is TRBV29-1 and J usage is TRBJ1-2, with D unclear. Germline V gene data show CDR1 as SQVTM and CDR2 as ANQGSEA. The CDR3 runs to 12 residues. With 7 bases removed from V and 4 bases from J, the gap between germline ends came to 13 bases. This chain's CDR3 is CSAIGILYGYTF. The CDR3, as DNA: TGCAGCGCAATCGGGATCCTCTATGGCTACACCTTC.

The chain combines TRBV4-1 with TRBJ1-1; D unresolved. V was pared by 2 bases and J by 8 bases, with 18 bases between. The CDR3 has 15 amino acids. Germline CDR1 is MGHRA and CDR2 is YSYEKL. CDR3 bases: TGCGCCAGCAGCCAACTTGGCACACACTTTGGGGAAGCTTTCTTT. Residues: CASSQLGTHFGEAFF.

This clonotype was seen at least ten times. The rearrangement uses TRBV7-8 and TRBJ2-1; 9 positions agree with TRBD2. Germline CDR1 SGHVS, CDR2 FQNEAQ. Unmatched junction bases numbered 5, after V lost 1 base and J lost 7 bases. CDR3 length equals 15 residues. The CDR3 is CASSLGLAEGNEQFF. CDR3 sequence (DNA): TGTGCCAGCAGCTTAGGACTAGCGGAGGGTAATGAGCAGTTCTTC.

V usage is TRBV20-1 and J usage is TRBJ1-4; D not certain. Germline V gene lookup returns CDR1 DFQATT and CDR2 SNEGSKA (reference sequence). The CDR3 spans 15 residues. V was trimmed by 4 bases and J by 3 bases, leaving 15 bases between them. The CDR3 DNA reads TGCAGTGCTACCCACCCCCGGGATTCTAATGAAAAACTGTTTTTT. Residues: CSATHPRDSNEKLFF.

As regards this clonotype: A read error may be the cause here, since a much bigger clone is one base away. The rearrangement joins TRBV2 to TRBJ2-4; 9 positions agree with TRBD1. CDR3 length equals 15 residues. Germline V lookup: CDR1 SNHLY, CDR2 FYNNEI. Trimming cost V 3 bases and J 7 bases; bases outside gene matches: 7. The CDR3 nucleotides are TGTGCCAGCAGTGACCCGGGACAGGGAAAGAACATTCAGTACTTC. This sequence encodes CASSDPGQGKNIQYF.

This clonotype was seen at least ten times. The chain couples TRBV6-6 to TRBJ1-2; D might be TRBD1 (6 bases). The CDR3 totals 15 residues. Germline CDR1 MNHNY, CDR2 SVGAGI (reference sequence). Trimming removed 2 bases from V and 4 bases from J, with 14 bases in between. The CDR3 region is CASSYPGQIFYGYTF. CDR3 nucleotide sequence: TGTGCCAGCAGTTACCCGGGACAAATCTTCTATGGCTACACCTTC.

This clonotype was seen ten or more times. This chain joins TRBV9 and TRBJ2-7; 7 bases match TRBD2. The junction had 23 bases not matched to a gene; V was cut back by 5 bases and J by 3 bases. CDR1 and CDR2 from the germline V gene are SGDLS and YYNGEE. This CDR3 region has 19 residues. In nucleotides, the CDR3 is TGTGCCAGCAGTGCCGGGCCGGGACCCCCCCGGACTAGGAACTACGAGCAGTACTTC. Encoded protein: CASSAGPGPPRTRNYEQYF.

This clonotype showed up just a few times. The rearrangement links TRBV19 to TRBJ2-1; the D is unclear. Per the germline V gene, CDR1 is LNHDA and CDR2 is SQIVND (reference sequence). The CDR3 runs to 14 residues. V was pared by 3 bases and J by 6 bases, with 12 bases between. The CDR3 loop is CASSIRRGSNEQFF. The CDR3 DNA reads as TGTGCCAGTAGTATTAGGCGCGGATCCAATGAGCAGTTCTTC.

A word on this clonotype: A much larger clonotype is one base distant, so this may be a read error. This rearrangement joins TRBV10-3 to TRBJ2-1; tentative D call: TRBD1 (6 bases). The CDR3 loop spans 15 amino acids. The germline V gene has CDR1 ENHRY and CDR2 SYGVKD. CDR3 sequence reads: CVITAGDGKDNEQFF. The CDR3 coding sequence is TGTGTCATCACCGCAGGGGACGGGAAGGACAATGAGCAGTTCTTC.

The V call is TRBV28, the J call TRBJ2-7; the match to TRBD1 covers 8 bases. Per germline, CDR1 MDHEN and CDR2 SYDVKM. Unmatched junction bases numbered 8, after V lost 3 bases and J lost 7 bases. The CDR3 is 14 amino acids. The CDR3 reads CASSFRDRPGEQYF. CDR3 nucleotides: TGTGCCAGCAGTTTTCGGGACAGGCCTGGGGAGCAGTACTTC.

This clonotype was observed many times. CDR3 in amino acids: CASSYRTSGLYEQYF. The CDR3 DNA is TGTGCCAGCAGTTACCGGACTAGCGGCCTTTACGAGCAGTACTTC. The chain couples TRBV6-2 or TRBV6-3 to TRBJ2-7, with 10 bases matching TRBD2. The V gene's germline CDR1 is MNHEY and CDR2 SVGEGT. CDR3 length: 15 amino acids. V lost 2 bases, J lost 4 bases, and 5 bases stayed unmatched.

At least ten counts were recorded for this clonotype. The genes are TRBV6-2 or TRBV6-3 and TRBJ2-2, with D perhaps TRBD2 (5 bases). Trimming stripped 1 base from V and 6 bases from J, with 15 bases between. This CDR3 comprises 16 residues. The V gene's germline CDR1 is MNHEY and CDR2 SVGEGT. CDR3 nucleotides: TGTGCCAGCAGTTACTATACTAGTCTTTATGCCGGGGAGCTGTTTTTT. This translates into CASSYYTSLYAGELFF.